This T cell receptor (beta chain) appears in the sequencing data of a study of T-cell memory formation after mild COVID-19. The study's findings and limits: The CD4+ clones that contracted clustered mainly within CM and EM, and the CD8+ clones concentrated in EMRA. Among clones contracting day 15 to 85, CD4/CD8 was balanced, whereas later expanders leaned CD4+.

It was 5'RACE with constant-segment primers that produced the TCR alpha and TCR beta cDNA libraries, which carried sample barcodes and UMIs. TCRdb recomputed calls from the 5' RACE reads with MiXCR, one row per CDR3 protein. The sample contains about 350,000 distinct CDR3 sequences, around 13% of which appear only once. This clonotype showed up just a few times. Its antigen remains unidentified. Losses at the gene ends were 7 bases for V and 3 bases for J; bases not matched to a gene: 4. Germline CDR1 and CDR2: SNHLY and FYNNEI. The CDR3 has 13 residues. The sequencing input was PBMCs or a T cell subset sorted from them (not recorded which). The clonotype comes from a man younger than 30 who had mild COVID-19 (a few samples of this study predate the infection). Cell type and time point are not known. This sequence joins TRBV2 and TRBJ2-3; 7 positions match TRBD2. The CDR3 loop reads CASNSGETDTQYF. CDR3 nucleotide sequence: TGTGCCAGCAACAGCGGGGAGACAGATACGCAGTATTTT.